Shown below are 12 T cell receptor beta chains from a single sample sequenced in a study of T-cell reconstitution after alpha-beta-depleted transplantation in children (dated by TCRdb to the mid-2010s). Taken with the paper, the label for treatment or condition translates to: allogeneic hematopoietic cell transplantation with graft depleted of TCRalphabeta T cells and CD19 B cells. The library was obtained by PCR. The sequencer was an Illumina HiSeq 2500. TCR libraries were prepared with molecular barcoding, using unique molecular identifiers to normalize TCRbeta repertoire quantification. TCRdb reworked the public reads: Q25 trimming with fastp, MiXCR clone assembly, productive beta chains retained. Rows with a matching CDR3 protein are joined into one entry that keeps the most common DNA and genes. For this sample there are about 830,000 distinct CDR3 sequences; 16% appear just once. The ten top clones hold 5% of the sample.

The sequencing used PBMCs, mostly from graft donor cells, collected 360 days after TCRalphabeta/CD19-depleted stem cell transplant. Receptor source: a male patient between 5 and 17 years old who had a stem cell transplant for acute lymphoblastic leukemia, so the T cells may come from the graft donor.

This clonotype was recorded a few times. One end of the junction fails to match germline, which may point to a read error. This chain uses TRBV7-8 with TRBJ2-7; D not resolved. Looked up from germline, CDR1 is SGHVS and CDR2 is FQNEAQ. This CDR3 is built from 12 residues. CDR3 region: CASSPTSNEQYF. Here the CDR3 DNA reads TGTGCCAGCAGCCCCACCTCCAACGAGCAGTACTTC. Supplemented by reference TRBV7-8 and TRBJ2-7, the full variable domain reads GAGVSQSPRYKVAKRGQDVALRCDPISGHVSLFWYQQALGQGPEFLTYFQNEAQLDKSGLPSDRFFAERPEGSVSTLKIQRTQQEDSAVYLCASSPTSNEQYFGPGTRLTVT.

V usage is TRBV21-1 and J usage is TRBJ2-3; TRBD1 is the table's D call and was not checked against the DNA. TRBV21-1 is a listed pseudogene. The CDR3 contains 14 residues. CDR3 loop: CASQGDRGPDTQYF. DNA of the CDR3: TGTGCCAGCCAGGGAGACAGGGGGCCAGATACGCAGTATTTT.

The CDR3: CASSRVGGPQHF. The CDR3 region has the DNA TGTGCCAGCAGCCGGGTCGGGGGGCCCCAGCATTTT. V usage is TRBV12-3 or TRBV12-4 and J usage is TRBJ1-5; maybe TRBD1 (5 bases). V dropped 6 bases and J dropped 9 bases, with 12 bases sitting between them. The CDR3 has 12 amino acids.

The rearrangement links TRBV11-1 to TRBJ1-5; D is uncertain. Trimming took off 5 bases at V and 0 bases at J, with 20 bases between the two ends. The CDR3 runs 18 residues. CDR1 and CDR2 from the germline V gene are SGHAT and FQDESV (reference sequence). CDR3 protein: CASSPGQPPPYSNQPQHF. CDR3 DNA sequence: TGTGCCAGCAGCCCCGGGCAGCCCCCTCCCTATAGCAATCAGCCCCAGCATTTT.

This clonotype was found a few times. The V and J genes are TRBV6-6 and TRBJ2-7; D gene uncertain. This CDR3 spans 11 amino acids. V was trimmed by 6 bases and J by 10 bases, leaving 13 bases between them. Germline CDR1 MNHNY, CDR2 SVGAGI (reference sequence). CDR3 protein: CASSQGPAQYF. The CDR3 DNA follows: TGTGCCAGCAGCCAAGGGCCGGCACAGTACTTC.

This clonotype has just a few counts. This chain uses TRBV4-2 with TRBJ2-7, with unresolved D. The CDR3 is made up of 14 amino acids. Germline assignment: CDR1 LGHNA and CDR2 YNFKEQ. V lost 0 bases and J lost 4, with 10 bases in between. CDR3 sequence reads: CASSQDRVFYEQYF. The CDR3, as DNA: TGTGCCAGCAGCCAAGATAGGGTATTTTACGAGCAGTACTTC.

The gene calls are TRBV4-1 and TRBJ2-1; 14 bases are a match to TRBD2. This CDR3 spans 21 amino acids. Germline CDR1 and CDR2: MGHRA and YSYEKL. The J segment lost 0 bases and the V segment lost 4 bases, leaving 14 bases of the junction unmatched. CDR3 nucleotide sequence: TGCGCCAGCAGCCCCCCTGCGGGTTGGACTAGCGGGAGGAGCTCCTACAATGAGCAGTTCTTC. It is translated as CASSPPAGWTSGRSSYNEQFF.

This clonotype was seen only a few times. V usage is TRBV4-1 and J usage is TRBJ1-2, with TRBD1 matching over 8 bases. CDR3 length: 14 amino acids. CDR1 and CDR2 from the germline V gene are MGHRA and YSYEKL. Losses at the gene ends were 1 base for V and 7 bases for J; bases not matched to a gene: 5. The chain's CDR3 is CASSQGGQGPGYTF. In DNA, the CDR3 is TGCGCCAGCAGCCAAGGAGGACAGGGCCCTGGCTACACCTTC.

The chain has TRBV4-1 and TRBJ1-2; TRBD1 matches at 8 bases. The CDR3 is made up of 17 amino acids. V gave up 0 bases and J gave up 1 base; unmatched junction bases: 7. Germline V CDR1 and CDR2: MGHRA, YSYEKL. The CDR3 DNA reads TGCGCCAGCAGCCAAGACGAGACAGGGGCCTATAACTATGGCTACACCTTC. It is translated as CASSQDETGAYNYGYTF.

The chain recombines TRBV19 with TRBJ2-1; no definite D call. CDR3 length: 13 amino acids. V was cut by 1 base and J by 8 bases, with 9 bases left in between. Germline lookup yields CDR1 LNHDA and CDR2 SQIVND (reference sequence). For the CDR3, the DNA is TGTGCCAGTAGTATAGGAGAGGCTGATGAGCAGTTCTTC. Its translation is CASSIGEADEQFF.

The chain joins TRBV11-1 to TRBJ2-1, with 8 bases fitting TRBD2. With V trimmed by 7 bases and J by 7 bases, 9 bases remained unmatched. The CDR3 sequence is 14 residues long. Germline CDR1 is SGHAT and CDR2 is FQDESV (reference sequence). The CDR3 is CASTREGLRNEQFF. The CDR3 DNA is TGTGCCAGCACCCGGGAGGGCCTCCGTAATGAGCAGTTCTTC.

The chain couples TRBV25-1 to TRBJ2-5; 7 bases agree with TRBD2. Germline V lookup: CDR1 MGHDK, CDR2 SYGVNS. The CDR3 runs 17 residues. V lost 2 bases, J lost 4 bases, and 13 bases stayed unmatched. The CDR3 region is CASSEEYAGVGVETQYF. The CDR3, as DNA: TGTGCCAGCAGTGAAGAATATGCGGGAGTGGGCGTAGAGACCCAGTACTTC.